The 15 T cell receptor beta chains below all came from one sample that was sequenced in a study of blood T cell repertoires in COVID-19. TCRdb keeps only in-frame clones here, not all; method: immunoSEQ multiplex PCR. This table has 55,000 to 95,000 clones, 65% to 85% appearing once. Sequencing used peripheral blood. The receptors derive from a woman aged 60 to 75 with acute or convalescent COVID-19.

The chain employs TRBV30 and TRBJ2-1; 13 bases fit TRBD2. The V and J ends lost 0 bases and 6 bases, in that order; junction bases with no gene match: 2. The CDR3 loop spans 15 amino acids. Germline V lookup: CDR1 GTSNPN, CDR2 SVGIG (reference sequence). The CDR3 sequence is CAWSVGLAGANEQFF. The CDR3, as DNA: TGTGCCTGGAGTGTAGGACTAGCGGGGGCCAATGAGCAGTTCTTC.

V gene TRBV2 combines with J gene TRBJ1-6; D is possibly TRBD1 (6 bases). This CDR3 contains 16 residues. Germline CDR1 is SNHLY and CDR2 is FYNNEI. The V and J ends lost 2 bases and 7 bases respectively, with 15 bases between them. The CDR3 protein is CASSESGGWGNSPLHF. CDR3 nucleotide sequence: TGTGCCAGCAGTGAATCGGGGGGCTGGGGGAATTCACCCCTCCACTTT. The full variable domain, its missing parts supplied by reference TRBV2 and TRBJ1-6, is EPEVTQTPSHQVTQMGQEVILRCVPISNHLYFYWYRQILGQKVEFLVSFYNNEISEKSEIFDDQFSVERPDGSNFTLKIRSTKLEDSAMYFCASSESGGWGNSPLHFGNGTRLTVT.

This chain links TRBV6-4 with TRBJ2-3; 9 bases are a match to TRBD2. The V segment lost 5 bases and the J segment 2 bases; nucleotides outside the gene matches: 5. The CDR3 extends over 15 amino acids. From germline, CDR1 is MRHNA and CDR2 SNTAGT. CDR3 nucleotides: TGTGCCAGCAGTCATAGCGGGGGCCTCACAGATACGCAGTATTTT. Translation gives CASSHSGGLTDTQYF.

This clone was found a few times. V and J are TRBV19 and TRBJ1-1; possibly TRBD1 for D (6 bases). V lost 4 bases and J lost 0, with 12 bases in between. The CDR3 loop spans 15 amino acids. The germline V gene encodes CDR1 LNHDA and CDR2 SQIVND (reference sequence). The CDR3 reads CASSTAGVMNTEAFF. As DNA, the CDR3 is TGTGCCAGTAGTACGGCAGGGGTCATGAACACTGAAGCTTTCTTT.

The CDR3 DNA reads as TGTGCCAGCAGCCTTAGGCGGGAGAACACTGAAGCTTTCTTT. Translation: CASSLRRENTEAFF. The J gene is TRBJ1-1, the V gene TRBV6-1; D is uncertain. The CDR3 contains 14 residues. Germline assignment: CDR1 MNHNS and CDR2 SASEGT. The V end lost 6 bases, the J end lost 1 base, and 12 bases lay between the germline ends.

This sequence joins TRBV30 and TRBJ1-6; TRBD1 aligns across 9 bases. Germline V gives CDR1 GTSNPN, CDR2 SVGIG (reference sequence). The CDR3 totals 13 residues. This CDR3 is CALQGARNSPLHF. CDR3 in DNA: TGTGCACTACAGGGGGCCCGGAATTCACCCCTCCACTTT.

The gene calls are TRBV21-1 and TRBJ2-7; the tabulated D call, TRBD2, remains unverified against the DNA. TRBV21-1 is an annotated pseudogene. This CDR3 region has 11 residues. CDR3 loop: CASPGGVEQYF. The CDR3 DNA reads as TGTGCCAGCCCCGGCGGTGTGGAGCAGTACTTC.

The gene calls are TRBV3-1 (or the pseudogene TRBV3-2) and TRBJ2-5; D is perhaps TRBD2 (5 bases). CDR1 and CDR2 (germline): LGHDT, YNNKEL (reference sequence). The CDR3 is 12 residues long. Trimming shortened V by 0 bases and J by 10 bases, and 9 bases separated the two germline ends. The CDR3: CASSQDSEVQYF. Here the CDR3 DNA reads TGTGCCAGCAGCCAAGATAGCGAAGTCCAGTACTTC.

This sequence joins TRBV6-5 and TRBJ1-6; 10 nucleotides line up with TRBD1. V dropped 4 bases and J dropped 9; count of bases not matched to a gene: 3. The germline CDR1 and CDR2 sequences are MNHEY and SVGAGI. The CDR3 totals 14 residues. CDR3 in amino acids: CASSFRQGASPLHF. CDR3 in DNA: TGTGCCAGCAGTTTCCGACAGGGGGCTTCACCCCTCCACTTT.

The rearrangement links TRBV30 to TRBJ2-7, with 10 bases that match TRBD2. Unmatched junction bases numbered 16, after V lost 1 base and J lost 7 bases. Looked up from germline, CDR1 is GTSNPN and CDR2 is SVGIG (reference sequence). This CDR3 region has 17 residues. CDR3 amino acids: CAWSGASVAGGLQEQYF. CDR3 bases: TGTGCCTGGAGTGGGGCGTCGGTAGCGGGAGGCCTACAGGAGCAGTACTTC.

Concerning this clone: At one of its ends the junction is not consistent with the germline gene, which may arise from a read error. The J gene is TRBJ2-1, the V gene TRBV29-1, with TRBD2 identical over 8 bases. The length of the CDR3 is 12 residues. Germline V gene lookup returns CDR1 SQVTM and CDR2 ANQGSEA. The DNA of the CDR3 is TGTGCTAGCGGGCGAATTAACAATGAGCAGTTCTTC. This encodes CASGRINNEQFF.

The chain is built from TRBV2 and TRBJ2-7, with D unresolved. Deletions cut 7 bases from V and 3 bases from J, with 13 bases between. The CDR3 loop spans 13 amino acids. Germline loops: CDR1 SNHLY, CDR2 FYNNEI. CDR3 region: CASNRLDGYEQYF. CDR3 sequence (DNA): TGTGCCAGCAACCGACTTGACGGCTACGAGCAGTACTTC.

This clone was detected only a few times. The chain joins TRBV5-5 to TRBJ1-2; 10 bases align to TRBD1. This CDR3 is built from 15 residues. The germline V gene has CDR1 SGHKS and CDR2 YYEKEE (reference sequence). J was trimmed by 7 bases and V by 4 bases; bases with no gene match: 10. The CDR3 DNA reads TGTGCCAGCAGCGACCAGGGACAGGGGATAATTGGCTACACCTTC. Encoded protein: CASSDQGQGIIGYTF.

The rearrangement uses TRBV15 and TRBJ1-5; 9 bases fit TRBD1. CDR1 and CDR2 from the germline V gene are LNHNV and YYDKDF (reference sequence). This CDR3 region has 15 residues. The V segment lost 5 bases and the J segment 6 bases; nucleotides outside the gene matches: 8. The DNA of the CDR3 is TGTGCCACCAGCGGAGGACAGGGGCAATCTCAGCCCCAGCATTTT. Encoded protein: CATSGGQGQSQPQHF. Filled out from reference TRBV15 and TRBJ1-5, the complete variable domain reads DAMVIQNPRYQVTQFGKPVTLSCSQTLNHNVMYWYQQKSSQAPKLLFHYYDKDFNNEADTPDNFQSRRPNTSFCFLDIRSPGLGDTAMYLCATSGGQGQSQPQHFGDGTRLSIL.

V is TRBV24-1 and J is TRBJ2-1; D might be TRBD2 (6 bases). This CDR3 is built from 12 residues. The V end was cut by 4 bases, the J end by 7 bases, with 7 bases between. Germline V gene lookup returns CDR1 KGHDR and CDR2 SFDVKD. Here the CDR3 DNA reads TGTGCCACCAGTGAGACTAGGAATGAGCAGTTCTTC. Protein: CATSETRNEQFF.